These 15 T cell receptor beta chains were all obtained from the same sample, sequenced in a study of technical replicates of blood from a few donors (dated by TCRdb to about 2017). Libraries were built with the immunoSEQ multiplex PCR assay. What TCRdb holds here is the immuneACCESS table cut down to in-frame rearrangements. Part of the clones is not present; checked against another copy, under half of the missing clones reflect an unresolved V gene, and the others are unexplained. Counted in this sample were roughly 56,000 clones; nearly 95% of them appeared once. The top ten clones comprise just over 3% of the sample. The sample consisted of PBMCs. The receptors originated from a human donor in good health. Some clones in this sample may be carry-over from other donors' samples.

The chain couples TRBV11-2 to TRBJ1-2; D may be TRBD1 (5 bases). CDR1 is SGHAT, CDR2 FQNNGV, per germline. CDR3 size: 15 residues. Trimming cost V 4 bases and J 8 bases, with 20 bases left between them. The CDR3 spells CASSSSGWGEVGYTF. In nucleotides, the CDR3 is TGTGCCAGCAGCTCCTCAGGGTGGGGTGAAGTGGGCTACACCTTC.

In DNA, the CDR3 is TGTGCCAGCAGCTATACCGGGAGAAATTACGAGCAGTACTTC. Translated: CASSYTGRNYEQYF. The chain has TRBV7-9 and TRBJ2-7, with D perhaps matching TRBD2 (6 bases). Germline loops: CDR1 SEHNR, CDR2 FQNEAQ (reference sequence). The CDR3 contains 14 residues. V was clipped by 4 bases and J by 4 bases, with 14 bases between them. Full variable domain (missing parts from reference TRBV7-9 and TRBJ2-7): DTGVSQNPRHKITKRGQNVTFRCDPISEHNRLYWYRQTLGQGPEFLTYFQNEAQLEKSRLLSDRFSAERPKGSFSTLEIQRTEQGDSAMYLCASSYTGRNYEQYFGPGTRLTVT.

The V and J genes are TRBV6-5 and TRBJ1-3; D call uncertain. The CDR3 extends over 16 amino acids. Trimming removed 0 bases from V and 0 bases from J, with 9 bases in between. CDR1 is MNHEY, CDR2 SVGAGI, per germline. Here the CDR3 reads CASSYSYSHSGNTIYF. The CDR3 DNA sequence: TGTGCCAGCAGTTACTCGTACAGTCACTCTGGAAACACCATATATTTT.

V and J are TRBV16 and TRBJ2-7; D is unresolved. V was shortened by 0 bases and J by 4 bases, with 7 bases between the two germline ends. The CDR3 is 13 residues long. From germline, CDR1 is KGHSY and CDR2 FQNENV. CDR3 amino acids: CASSQSVVYEQYF. As DNA, the CDR3 is TGTGCCAGCAGCCAATCGGTAGTGTACGAGCAGTACTTC.

This clone was observed once. This chain joins TRBV5-4 and TRBJ1-6, with D hard to call. The germline gives CDR1 SGHNT, CDR2 YYREEE (reference sequence). CDR3 size: 14 residues. Trimming cost V 0 bases and J 7 bases, with 8 bases left between them. Written as DNA, the CDR3 is TGTGCCAGCAGCTTGGCCACCGCGAATTCACCCCTCCACTTT. It codes for CASSLATANSPLHF.

This chain links TRBV18 with TRBJ1-2; tentatively, D is TRBD1 (6 bases). Trimming removed 6 bases at V and 2 bases at J, with 13 bases between. Looked up from germline, CDR1 is KGHSH and CDR2 is LQKENI. CDR3 size: 14 residues. As DNA, the CDR3 is TGTGCCAGCTCTCAAGGACAGACCAACTATGGCTACACCTTC. Encoded protein: CASSQGQTNYGYTF.

The V gene is TRBV6-5, the J gene TRBJ1-2; D is uncertain. Germline V gene lookup returns CDR1 MNHEY and CDR2 SVGAGI. V lost 0 bases to trimming and J lost 1 base, with 9 bases between them. This CDR3 contains 15 residues. The CDR3 sequence: CASSYSGERNYGYTF. The CDR3 coding sequence is TGTGCCAGCAGTTACTCCGGGGAGCGTAACTATGGCTACACCTTC.

The chain has TRBV5-1 and TRBJ2-7, with 10 bases identical to TRBD1. The CDR3 is made up of 14 amino acids. Germline V gene lookup returns CDR1 SGHRS and CDR2 YFSETQ. J lost 6 bases, V lost 4 bases, and 7 bases had no gene match. CDR3 sequence: CASSHGTGETEQYF. The DNA of the CDR3 is TGCGCCAGCAGCCACGGGACAGGGGAGACCGAGCAGTACTTC.

V and J are TRBV5-6 and TRBJ1-1; 9 bases agree with TRBD1. J lost 4 bases, V lost 4 bases, and 14 bases had no gene match. The CDR3 covers 17 residues. Germline V gene sequence: CDR1 SGHDT, CDR2 YYEEEE. CDR3 DNA sequence: TGTGCCAGCAGCACGGGGACAGGGATATGGAGTGGCACTGAAGCTTTCTTT. Its protein product is CASSTGTGIWSGTEAFF.

The J gene is TRBJ1-1, the V gene TRBV9, with no clear D. Germline values: CDR1 SGDLS, CDR2 YYNGEE. V was trimmed by 0 bases and J by 7 bases, leaving 13 bases between them. The CDR3 spans 14 residues. The CDR3 DNA reads TGTGCCAGCAGCGTAGGAACGGAGGGAGGTGAAGCTTTCTTT. It specifies CASSVGTEGGEAFF.

The chain employs TRBV11-2 and TRBJ2-1, with D possibly being TRBD2 (5 bases). The ends were cut back, 4 bases at V and 8 bases at J, with 18 bases in the middle. The CDR3 is 15 residues long. CDR1 is SGHAT, CDR2 FQNNGV, per germline. The CDR3 spells CASSSTDQRRHEQFF. For the CDR3, the DNA is TGTGCCAGCAGCTCCACGGATCAGCGGCGGCATGAGCAGTTCTTC.

The chain links TRBV5-8 to TRBJ2-7, with 11 bases aligning to TRBD1. Germline loops: CDR1 SGHTS, CDR2 YDEGEE. The CDR3 length is 15 residues. Trimming took 5 bases from V and 2 from J; bases not matched to a gene: 6. CDR3 sequence reads: CASRKGQGVTYEQYF. The DNA for the CDR3 is TGTGCCAGCAGAAAGGGACAGGGGGTAACCTACGAGCAGTACTTC.

The chain recombines TRBV9 with TRBJ2-1; TRBD2 agrees at 8 bases. The CDR3 consists of 14 residues. Per germline, CDR1 SGDLS and CDR2 YYNGEE. V lost 6 bases to trimming and J lost 4 bases; unmatched junction nucleotides: 6. The CDR3 spells CASKVGGAYNEQFF. In DNA form, the CDR3 reads TGTGCCAGCAAGGTCGGGGGGGCTTACAATGAGCAGTTCTTC.

This chain uses TRBV7-9 with TRBJ2-2; TRBD1 is a possible D gene (5 bases). CDR3 length equals 16 residues. Germline V gene lookup returns CDR1 SEHNR and CDR2 FQNEAQ (reference sequence). Trimming stripped 5 bases from V and 5 bases from J, with 18 bases between. In nucleotides, the CDR3 is TGTGCCAGCAGCCTAGATAGGGCAGGGCCGACCGGGGAGCTGTTTTTT. It is translated as CASSLDRAGPTGELFF.

V and J are TRBV19 and TRBJ1-4, with 8 bases fitting TRBD1. The germline V gene encodes CDR1 LNHDA and CDR2 SQIVND (reference sequence). With V trimmed by 3 bases and J by 2 bases, 5 bases remained unmatched. This CDR3 is built from 16 residues. CDR3 coding DNA: TGTGCCAGTAGTATGCGTCAGGGGGCGACTAATGAAAAACTGTTTTTT. Protein: CASSMRQGATNEKLFF.